The 9 T cell receptor beta chains below all came from one sample that was sequenced in a study of Ad26.COV2.S vaccination and SARS-CoV-2 variants. Sequenced by immunoSEQ multiplex PCR; TCRdb stores in-frame clones only, minus some. The sample carries about 680,000 clones, about 89% recorded once. Treatment indicated: 15 to 20 received Ad26.COV2.S at low or high dose, single or two shots; 5 received placebo; per-sample allocation not given. Sampling took place 63 days after the first vaccine or placebo injection. Sequencing was performed on peripheral blood, taken in a trial of Ad26.COV2.S vaccine versus placebo. These TCRs come from a person aged 18 to 65 who received the Ad26.COV2.S COVID-19 vaccine or a placebo.

The J gene is TRBJ2-5, the V gene TRBV5-4; D ambiguous. V lost 0 bases to trimming and J lost 5 bases, with 11 bases between them. This CDR3 is 14 amino acids long. The germline V gene encodes CDR1 SGHNT and CDR2 YYREEE (reference sequence). Here the CDR3 DNA reads TGTGCCAGCAGCTTGGAGCCCATCGGGGAGACCCAGTACTTC. Amino acid sequence: CASSLEPIGETQYF.

CDR3 nucleotide sequence: TGTGCCTGGAGATCCGGGGCCCACACTGAAGCTTTCTTT. Its translation is CAWRSGAHTEAFF. The V gene is TRBV30, the J gene TRBJ1-1; D might be TRBD1 (5 bases). The CDR3 is 13 amino acids. V was pared by 3 bases and J by 3 bases, with 11 bases between. CDR1 is GTSNPN, CDR2 SVGIG, per germline (reference sequence). Supplemented by reference TRBV30 and TRBJ1-1, the full variable domain reads SQTIHQWPATLVQPVGSPLSLECTVEGTSNPNLYWYRQAAGRGLQLLFYSVGIGQISSEVPQNLSASRPQDRQFILSSKKLLLSDSGFYLCAWRSGAHTEAFFGQGTRLTVV.

Written as DNA, the CDR3 is TGTGCCAGCAGCTTGGCGGCAGGGTGGAGCAATCAGCCCCAGCATTTT. Translation: CASSLAAGWSNQPQHF. This chain joins TRBV5-5 and TRBJ1-5; D is perhaps TRBD1 (5 bases). The germline V and J ends were trimmed by 0 bases and 1 base, with 11 bases remaining between them. Looked up from germline, CDR1 is SGHKS and CDR2 is YYEKEE (reference sequence). The CDR3 runs to 16 residues.

The table lists this clone with a count of one. The chain employs TRBV15 and TRBJ2-7, with TRBD1 matching over 7 bases. The CDR3 spans 14 residues. The trim removed 7 bases at V and 3 bases at J, leaving 9 bases unmatched. Germline values: CDR1 LNHNV, CDR2 YYDKDF (reference sequence). CDR3 residues: CATNEGGPDYEQYF. In DNA form, the CDR3 reads TGTGCCACCAACGAAGGGGGCCCCGACTACGAGCAGTACTTC.

This clone was observed once. V and J are TRBV2 and TRBJ1-1; D gene unclear. This CDR3 comprises 11 residues. The germline V and J ends were trimmed by 8 bases and 1 base, with 5 bases remaining between them. The germline V gene has CDR1 SNHLY and CDR2 FYNNEI. The CDR3 sequence: CASYKNTEAFF. DNA for the CDR3: TGTGCCAGCTACAAGAACACTGAAGCTTTCTTT.

The CDR3 nucleotides read TGTGCCAGTAGTGCCGCCCCCGGACCCCTCCACTTT. As protein: CASSAAPGPLHF. The V call is TRBV19, the J call TRBJ1-6; D gene unclear. The CDR3 consists of 12 residues. V gave up 5 bases and J gave up 12 bases, with 11 bases separating them. The germline V gene has CDR1 LNHDA and CDR2 SQIVND (reference sequence).

This clone occurred once. The V and J genes are TRBV6-5 and TRBJ2-1, with D possibly TRBD2 on 6 matching bases. The CDR3 length is 14 residues. CDR1 is MNHEY, CDR2 SVGAGI, per germline. The V and J ends lost 6 bases and 3 bases respectively, with 12 bases between them. This chain's CDR3 is CASRLGGLYNEQFF. Written as DNA, the CDR3 is TGTGCCAGCAGGTTGGGAGGCCTCTACAATGAGCAGTTCTTC.

In this sample, this clone turned up a few times. The V call is TRBV6-5, the J call TRBJ2-2; 7 bases fit TRBD2. This CDR3 is built from 15 residues. Germline CDR1 MNHEY, CDR2 SVGAGI. V shed 8 bases and J 3 bases; nucleotides not matched to a gene: 9. CDR3 nucleotides: TGTGCCAGCTGGCCCGGGACTACCTACACCGGGGAGCTGTTTTTT. Its translation is CASWPGTTYTGELFF.

The chain is built from TRBV5-4 and TRBJ2-2; 7 bases agree with TRBD1. Germline loops: CDR1 SGHNT, CDR2 YYREEE (reference sequence). V shed 4 bases, J shed 0 bases, and the junction held 6 bases outside the gene matches. The CDR3 covers 16 residues. CDR3 DNA: TGTGCCAGCAGCATCAACAGGGGATCGAACACCGGGGAGCTGTTTTTT. Translated, it gives CASSINRGSNTGELFF. The entire variable domain, with the rest obtained from reference TRBV5-4 and TRBJ2-2, is as follows: ETGVTQSPTHLIKTRGQQVTLRCSSQSGHNTVSWYQQALGQGPQFIFQYYREEENGRGNFPPRFSGLQFPNYSSELNVNALELDDSALYLCASSINRGSNTGELFFGEGSRLTVL.